The 6 T cell receptor beta chains given below trace back to one sample, sequenced in a study of cytomegalovirus exposure and HLA in healthy donors. PCR amplification relied on 60 Vbeta primers (plus 13 Jbeta primers). The protocol was immunoSEQ multiplex PCR, while the TCRdb copy is restricted to in-frame clones and leaves out a portion. Seen here are roughly 190,000 clones, approximately 79% observed once, and the top ten hold 1.5% to 1.7%. Sequencing was carried out using PBMCs. The receptors were gathered from a girl between 10 and 17 years old in good health and CMV-seropositive.

This chain uses TRBV4-3 with TRBJ1-4; D gene uncertain. CDR1 and CDR2 from the germline V gene are LGHNA and YSLEER. This CDR3 region has 15 residues. Trimming removed 1 base at V and 3 bases at J, with 9 bases between. DNA for the CDR3: TGCGCCAGCAGCCAAGCAGTCAGTTCTAATGAAAAACTGTTTTTT. It specifies CASSQAVSSNEKLFF.

This clone was observed once. The chain employs TRBV6-5 and TRBJ2-1; 11 bases fit TRBD2. Trimming took 5 bases from V and 8 from J; bases not matched to a gene: 5. The CDR3 is 14 amino acids. CDR1 is MNHEY, CDR2 SVGAGI, per germline. In DNA form, the CDR3 reads TGTGCCAGCAGTCGACTAGCGGGGAAGGATGAGCAGTTCTTC. This codes for CASSRLAGKDEQFF.

V gene TRBV10-1 combines with J gene TRBJ2-3; 8 nucleotides line up with TRBD1. Germline assignment: CDR1 WNHNN and CDR2 SYGVQD (reference sequence). V gave up 8 bases and J gave up 2 bases; unmatched junction bases: 9. The CDR3 has 15 amino acids. CDR3 bases: TGCGCCAGCTCCCCGGCAGGGGGCTTCACAGATACGCAGTATTTT. Its translation is CASSPAGGFTDTQYF.

The chain employs TRBV27 and TRBJ2-2, with 9 bases aligning to TRBD1. The CDR3 length is 15 residues. Germline CDR1 and CDR2: MNHEY and SMNVEV (reference sequence). The trim removed 5 bases at V and 7 bases at J, leaving 8 bases unmatched. CDR3 residues: CASSTRDRVLGELFF. CDR3 nucleotides: TGTGCCAGCAGTACCCGGGACAGGGTGCTCGGGGAGCTGTTTTTT.

The rearrangement uses TRBV4-2 and TRBJ1-6, with a possible D match to TRBD1 (5 bases). The CDR3 has 20 residues. The germline V gene encodes CDR1 LGHNA and CDR2 YNFKEQ. V lost 0 bases and J 0 bases, leaving 18 bases between the germline ends. CDR3 DNA: TGTGCCAGCAGCCAAGAGGTACAGGACAAGGCGAGCTCCTATAATTCACCCCTCCACTTT. Translating it yields CASSQEVQDKASSYNSPLHF.

J is TRBJ1-2 and V is TRBV7-9, with a tentative D call TRBD1 (5 bases). Germline V gene data show CDR1 as SEHNR and CDR2 as FQNEAQ (reference sequence). V lost 3 bases to trimming and J lost 6 bases, with 17 bases between them. CDR3 length: 15 amino acids. The CDR3 bases are TGTGCCAGCAGCTTTGGCGGGACCGGGGGTCATGGCTACACCTTC. Protein: CASSFGGTGGHGYTF.